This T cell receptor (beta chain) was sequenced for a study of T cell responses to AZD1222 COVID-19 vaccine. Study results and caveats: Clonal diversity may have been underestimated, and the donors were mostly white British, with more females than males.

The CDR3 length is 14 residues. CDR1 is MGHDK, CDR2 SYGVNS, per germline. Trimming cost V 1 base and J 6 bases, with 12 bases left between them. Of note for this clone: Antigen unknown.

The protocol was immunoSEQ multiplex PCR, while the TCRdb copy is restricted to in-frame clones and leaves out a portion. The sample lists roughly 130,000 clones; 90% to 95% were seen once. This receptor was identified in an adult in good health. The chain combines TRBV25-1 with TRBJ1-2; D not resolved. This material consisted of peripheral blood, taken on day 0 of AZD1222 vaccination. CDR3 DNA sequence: TGTGCCAGCAGTGAATTCGGTATTGGCGATGGCTACACCTTC. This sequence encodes CASSEFGIGDGYTF.